This T cell receptor (beta chain) was captured by sequencing in a study of blood T cells in healthy people across ages. CDR1 is MDHEN, CDR2 SYDVKM, per germline. V gave up 3 bases and J gave up 4 bases; unmatched junction bases: 13. The CDR3 loop spans 17 amino acids. Extraction yielded at least 5 micrograms of total RNA per sample. Then a second PCR, running about 7 to 11 cycles, was carried out with a sample-barcoded 5' primer and a J-beta primer mix. Via MiXCR, TCRdb re-called the 5' RACE reads, giving one row per CDR3 protein. The sample has about 580,000 distinct CDR3 sequences; roughly 43% are singletons.

The sequence came from a man older than 75 in good health. This sequence joins TRBV28 and TRBJ2-3; 7 bases line up with TRBD2. The sequenced sample was blood. As DNA, the CDR3 is TGTGCCAGCAGTTTCGGGGGAGGGACGACTGGCGCAGATACGCAGTATTTT. Translated, it gives CASSFGGGTTGADTQYF.